This T cell receptor (beta chain) derives from a study of blood T cell repertoires in COVID-19. Study-level background: COVID-19 samples, acute and convalescent, were from the United States, Italy and Spain. In each case, the material was cDNA or gDNA derived from T cells, B-cell-depleted T cells, or PBMCs.

Germline-derived CDR1 and CDR2 are SGHNT and YYREEE (reference sequence). Trimming shortened V by 3 bases and J by 2 bases, and 11 bases separated the two germline ends. CDR3 length: 15 amino acids. Per the original data handling: Estimates of nucleated cell counts were drawn from the amplification of reference gene primers. Here immunoSEQ multiplex PCR was the method, and the copy in TCRdb shows in-frame clones only, minus some. V and J calls and clone size follow that table, whereas D and trimming were derived from the DNA. The sample lists 130,000 or so clones, roughly 79% occurring once. This clonotype was sampled from a woman aged 60-75 years with active or convalescent COVID-19. The chain carries TRBV5-4 and TRBJ2-2; possibly TRBD1 for D (5 bases). Sequencing input: peripheral blood. DNA of the CDR3: TGTGCCAGCAGCTCGTTGACAGAAAACACCGGGGAGCTGTTTTTT. This sequence encodes CASSSLTENTGELFF.